This TCR beta chain came from a study of cytomegalovirus exposure and HLA in healthy donors. Overall study results and limits: Most subjects had HLA-A and HLA-B alleles reportedly predicted accurately by TCR beta sequences.

Looked up from germline, CDR1 is MGHDK and CDR2 is SYGVNS. Trimming stripped 3 bases from V and 3 bases from J, with 17 bases between. This CDR3 contains 16 residues. With regard to this clone: Its antigen is currently unknown.

Both 60 Vbeta primers and 13 Jbeta primers went into the PCR. Method: immunoSEQ multiplex PCR; TCRdb's copy keeps in-frame clones and lacks some. The sample contains around 90,000 clones, approximately 64% of which appear only once. This TCR came from a boy aged 5 to 17 in good health and CMV-seropositive. The source material was PBMCs. This chain uses TRBV25-1 with TRBJ1-1; a possible D gene is TRBD1 (6 bases). CDR3 bases: TGTGCCAGCAGTGATCAATCCGCAGGGGCTTACACTGAAGCTTTCTTT. The encoded protein is CASSDQSAGAYTEAFF.